This T cell receptor beta chain derives from a study of cytomegalovirus exposure and HLA in healthy donors. The study, taken as a whole, reports: Many donors shared some public TCRs, even though most TCR sequences were rare.

Turning to this clone: Its antigen is as yet unknown.

Using immunoSEQ multiplex PCR, the repertoire was profiled, and TCRdb retains in-frame clones only, with some absent. The sample holds more than 120,000 clones, 87% seen once. This CDR3 comprises 19 residues. Germline lookup yields CDR1 SNHLY and CDR2 FYNNEI. V trimming: 6 bases; J trimming: 5 bases; junction bases outside the gene matches: 22. This receptor was identified in a man younger than 30 in good health and CMV-seropositive. The chain employs TRBV2 and TRBJ2-1, with 7 bases fitting TRBD1. Sequenced: PBMCs. The CDR3 sequence: CASRPDRDSDGFYHNEQFF. The CDR3, as DNA: TGTGCCAGCAGGCCCGACCGGGACAGTGACGGATTTTATCACAATGAGCAGTTCTTC.